The clone carrying this T cell receptor beta chain was counted between two and nine times. Its specificity is unknown. The data derive from a study of T cell repertoires in cytomegalovirus infection. TCRdb redid the calling of the reads with MiXCR, one entry per CDR3 protein. The data show approximately 730,000 distinct CDR3 sequences, about 30% seen once. Trimming removed 0 bases from V and 1 base from J, with 7 bases in between. This CDR3 is 15 amino acids long. Germline V lookup: CDR1 MNHEY, CDR2 SVGAGI. The source of this sequence is a human donor in good health (CMV status not recorded). Some clones in this sample may be carry-over from other donors' samples. The sequences come from cultured PBMCs, collected from culture after CMV antigen stimulation. J is TRBJ1-3 and V is TRBV6-5; TRBD1 might be the D (5 bases). The CDR3 protein is CASSYSGPSGNTIYF. DNA for the CDR3: TGTGCCAGCAGTTACTCGGGACCTTCTGGAAACACCATATATTTT.